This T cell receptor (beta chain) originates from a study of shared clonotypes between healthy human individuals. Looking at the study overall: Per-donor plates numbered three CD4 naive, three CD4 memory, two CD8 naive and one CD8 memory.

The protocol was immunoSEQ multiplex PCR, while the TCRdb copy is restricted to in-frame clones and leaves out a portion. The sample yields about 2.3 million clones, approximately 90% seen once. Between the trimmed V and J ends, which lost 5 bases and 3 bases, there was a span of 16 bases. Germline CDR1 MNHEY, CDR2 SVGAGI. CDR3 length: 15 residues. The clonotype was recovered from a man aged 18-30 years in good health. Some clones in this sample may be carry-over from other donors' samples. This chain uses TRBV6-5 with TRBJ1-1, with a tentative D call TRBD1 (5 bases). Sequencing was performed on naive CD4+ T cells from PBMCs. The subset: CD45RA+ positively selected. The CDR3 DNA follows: TGTGCCAGCAGTAGAGCCCGGGACGGGTACACTGAAGCTTTCTTT. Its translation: CASSRARDGYTEAFF.